These T cell receptor beta chains were read from a single sample in a study of cytomegalovirus exposure and HLA in healthy donors. The repertoire was sequenced with immunoSEQ multiplex PCR; TCRdb's copy has only in-frame clones and lacks some. This sample has 100,000 or so clones, with about 80% found just once. Material: PBMCs. These receptors came from a man aged 25 to 40 in good health and CMV-seronegative. Both conserved end residues are part of each CDR3. The order of the fields is D gene, V gene, J gene, clone size, CDR3 DNA, CDR3 protein. A D gene is named only where the DNA matches it firmly. The size of a clone is reported for some rows only, either as once, few or many, or as a class for expanded clones.

d_gene: TRBD1; v_gene: TRBV5-6; j_gene: TRBJ2-5; abundance: NA; CDR3nt: TGTGCCAGCAGCTTGGTGCCGGGACAGTACCAAGAGACCCAGTACTTC; CDR3aa: CASSLVPGQYQETQYF
d_gene: NA; v_gene: TRBV5-5; j_gene: TRBJ2-1; abundance: NA; CDR3nt: TGTGCCAGCAGCGGGGGGACAGTCACCCCCATCAATGAGCAGTTCTTC; CDR3aa: CASSGGTVTPINEQFF
d_gene: NA; v_gene: TRBV15; j_gene: TRBJ2-3; abundance: NA; CDR3nt: TGTGCCACCAGCAGAGATCGTGATACGCAGTATTTT; CDR3aa: CATSRDRDTQYF
d_gene: TRBD1; v_gene: TRBV5-1; j_gene: TRBJ2-5; abundance: once; CDR3nt: TGCGCCAGCAGCCCGGGGACAGGGAGTTTGGGAGATGGGGAGACCCAGTACTTC; CDR3aa: CASSPGTGSLGDGETQYF
d_gene: TRBD1; v_gene: TRBV6-6; j_gene: TRBJ2-3; abundance: NA; CDR3nt: TGTGCCAGCAGTTCCAGGGACAGGGGAGATACGCAGTATTTT; CDR3aa: CASSSRDRGDTQYF
d_gene: NA; v_gene: TRBV19; j_gene: TRBJ2-7; abundance: NA; CDR3nt: TGTGCCAGTAGTATAGTGGGCACCGACTACGAGCAGTACTTC; CDR3aa: CASSIVGTDYEQYF
d_gene: NA; v_gene: TRBV7-3; j_gene: TRBJ2-3; abundance: NA; CDR3nt: TGTGCCAGCAGCTCACCCGGGTTCCACACGCAGTATTTT; CDR3aa: CASSSPGFHTQYF
d_gene: NA; v_gene: TRBV19; j_gene: TRBJ2-2; abundance: NA; CDR3nt: TGTGCCAGCATCCGGACAGAAAACACCGGGGAGCTGTTTTTT; CDR3aa: CASIRTENTGELFF
d_gene: NA; v_gene: TRBV28; j_gene: TRBJ2-7; abundance: NA; CDR3nt: TGTGCCAGCACCACTTCTAACTCCTACGAGCAGTACTTC; CDR3aa: CASTTSNSYEQYF
d_gene: TRBD1; v_gene: TRBV5-1; j_gene: TRBJ1-1; abundance: NA; CDR3nt: TGCGCCAGCAGCCCGGGACAGGGACCAGCGAGTAAGATGAACACTGAAGCTTTCTTT; CDR3aa: CASSPGQGPASKMNTEAFF
d_gene: TRBD1; v_gene: TRBV7-9; j_gene: TRBJ2-2; abundance: NA; CDR3nt: TGTGCCAGCGGATCCGGGACAGCGAACACCGGGGAGCTGTTTTTT; CDR3aa: CASGSGTANTGELFF
d_gene: TRBD1; v_gene: TRBV6-6; j_gene: TRBJ1-2; abundance: NA; CDR3nt: TGTGCCAGCAGTATCCGGGACAGGGGGCTTCATGGCTACACCTTC; CDR3aa: CASSIRDRGLHGYTF
d_gene: TRBD2; v_gene: TRBV7-2; j_gene: TRBJ2-1; abundance: NA; CDR3nt: TGTGCCAGCAGCGGGACTAGCGGGACCAATGAGCAGTTCTTC; CDR3aa: CASSGTSGTNEQFF
d_gene: TRBD2; v_gene: TRBV7-6; j_gene: TRBJ2-2; abundance: NA; CDR3nt: TGTGCCAGCAGCCTCCGGGGTAGCGGGAGCCCCGGGGAGCTGTTTTTT; CDR3aa: CASSLRGSGSPGELFF
d_gene: NA; v_gene: TRBV5-4; j_gene: TRBJ2-6; abundance: few; CDR3nt: TGTGCCAGCAACCCGGGCTCTGGGGCCAACGTCCTGACTTTC; CDR3aa: CASNPGSGANVLTF
d_gene: TRBD1; v_gene: TRBV28; j_gene: TRBJ2-2; abundance: NA; CDR3nt: TGTGCCAGCAGCCCGGGACAGGGTGGCACCGGGGAGCTGTTTTTT; CDR3aa: CASSPGQGGTGELFF
d_gene: NA; v_gene: TRBV7-8; j_gene: TRBJ1-5; abundance: few; CDR3nt: TGTGCCAGCAGTTCCCACAGGGTAGGCAATCAGCCCCAGCATTTT; CDR3aa: CASSSHRVGNQPQHF
d_gene: TRBD1; v_gene: TRBV28; j_gene: TRBJ2-3; abundance: NA; CDR3nt: TGTGCCAGCAGTTCTGCCGGGACAGGCACAGATACGCAGTATTTT; CDR3aa: CASSSAGTGTDTQYF
d_gene: TRBD1; v_gene: TRBV27; j_gene: TRBJ1-2; abundance: NA; CDR3nt: TGTGCCAGCAGTTTGCGGACAGGCATGACTAACTATGGCTACACCTTC; CDR3aa: CASSLRTGMTNYGYTF
d_gene: NA; v_gene: TRBV4-1; j_gene: TRBJ1-4; abundance: few; CDR3nt: TGCGCCAGCAGCCAGGAGGCCGTGGCTTTAAATGAAAAACTGTTTTTT; CDR3aa: CASSQEAVALNEKLFF